A selection of T cell receptor beta chains follows, all from one sample in a study of T cells in Graves' hyperthyroidism and ophthalmopathy. Using its own MiXCR run on the multiplex PCR reads, TCRdb lists one record per CDR3 protein. Of more than 300,000 distinct CDR3 sequences listed, about 18% are singletons. Sample: blood. The source of these receptors is a woman aged 30 to 39 with Graves' hyperthyroidism that later progressed to Graves' ophthalmopathy. CDR3s leave out the opening cysteine and the closing phenylalanine or tryptophan. Fields, in order: V gene, J gene, D gene, CDR3 protein. A D gene is named only where the DNA matches it firmly.

v_gene: TRBV12-3/TRBV12-4; j_gene: TRBJ1-4; d_gene: TRBD1; CDR3aa: ASSSGQGVTNEKLF
v_gene: TRBV28; j_gene: TRBJ2-2; d_gene: TRBD1; CDR3aa: ASRQDRDTGELF
v_gene: TRBV28; j_gene: TRBJ2-7; d_gene: -; CDR3aa: ASRKHLSYEQY
v_gene: TRBV6-1; j_gene: TRBJ2-7; d_gene: -; CDR3aa: ASSRVPGGTYEQY
v_gene: TRBV2; j_gene: TRBJ2-7; d_gene: -; CDR3aa: ASSEAGAVGEQY
v_gene: TRBV19; j_gene: TRBJ1-2; d_gene: TRBD1; CDR3aa: ASSILPGQGYGYT
v_gene: TRBV3-1; j_gene: TRBJ1-2; d_gene: -; CDR3aa: AGIQGQGTAYGYT
v_gene: TRBV9; j_gene: TRBJ2-5; d_gene: TRBD1; CDR3aa: ASSTTGEETQY
v_gene: TRBV7-8; j_gene: TRBJ2-5; d_gene: TRBD2; CDR3aa: ASSLAGGLKETQY
v_gene: TRBV7-9; j_gene: TRBJ2-1; d_gene: -; CDR3aa: ASSWVAGAYNEQF
v_gene: TRBV29-1; j_gene: TRBJ1-1; d_gene: TRBD1; CDR3aa: SATGIYTEAF
v_gene: TRBV7-6; j_gene: TRBJ2-1; d_gene: -; CDR3aa: ASSLSPSVNEQF
v_gene: TRBV20-1; j_gene: TRBJ1-2; d_gene: -; CDR3aa: SARDRGSYGYT
v_gene: TRBV6-1; j_gene: TRBJ1-1; d_gene: -; CDR3aa: ASSEGWVNTEAF
v_gene: TRBV24-1; j_gene: TRBJ2-3; d_gene: -; CDR3aa: ATSVPSTDTQY
v_gene: TRBV6-1; j_gene: TRBJ2-1; d_gene: -; CDR3aa: ASSVTRTYNEQF
v_gene: TRBV6-2/TRBV6-3; j_gene: TRBJ2-1; d_gene: -; CDR3aa: ASSPGTGRTHEQF
v_gene: TRBV20-1; j_gene: TRBJ1-2; d_gene: -; CDR3aa: SARGGGFNYGYT
v_gene: TRBV6-2/TRBV6-3; j_gene: TRBJ2-3; d_gene: -; CDR3aa: ASRGDLSTDTQY
v_gene: TRBV25-1; j_gene: TRBJ2-5; d_gene: -; CDR3aa: ASSQGGKTQY
v_gene: TRBV6-5; j_gene: TRBJ2-2; d_gene: -; CDR3aa: ASSYSGIIGELF
v_gene: TRBV20-1; j_gene: TRBJ1-1; d_gene: -; CDR3aa: SAGLQGVDTEAF
v_gene: TRBV6-1; j_gene: TRBJ2-1; d_gene: TRBD1; CDR3aa: ASRRLPGQTRPSSYNEQF
v_gene: TRBV10-3; j_gene: TRBJ2-7; d_gene: TRBD1; CDR3aa: AISGTGGAYEQY
v_gene: TRBV10-3; j_gene: TRBJ2-1; d_gene: -; CDR3aa: AISAAGGGGFSEQF
v_gene: TRBV2; j_gene: TRBJ2-1; d_gene: -; CDR3aa: ASRADTNSYNEQF
v_gene: TRBV28; j_gene: TRBJ1-4; d_gene: -; CDR3aa: ASAGAGYEKLF
v_gene: TRBV27; j_gene: TRBJ1-1; d_gene: -; CDR3aa: ASSLFLNTEAF
v_gene: TRBV30; j_gene: TRBJ2-1; d_gene: -; CDR3aa: AWSMGDQVSEQF
v_gene: TRBV10-2; j_gene: TRBJ1-6; d_gene: TRBD1; CDR3aa: ASSEVSLGQGGSPLH
v_gene: TRBV20-1; j_gene: TRBJ1-4; d_gene: -; CDR3aa: SARNGGDEKLF
v_gene: TRBV5-1; j_gene: TRBJ2-1; d_gene: -; CDR3aa: ASRATSYNEQF
v_gene: TRBV7-9; j_gene: TRBJ2-2; d_gene: -; CDR3aa: ARERGNTGELF
v_gene: TRBV9; j_gene: TRBJ2-2; d_gene: TRBD1; CDR3aa: ASSVSGTGYTGELF
v_gene: TRBV4-1; j_gene: TRBJ2-7; d_gene: -; CDR3aa: ASSQRQNYEQY
v_gene: TRBV5-1; j_gene: TRBJ2-3; d_gene: TRBD2; CDR3aa: ASGSGVTDTQY
v_gene: TRBV6-1; j_gene: TRBJ2-1; d_gene: TRBD1; CDR3aa: ASSEDRGLTEQF
v_gene: TRBV3-1; j_gene: TRBJ1-6; d_gene: -; CDR3aa: ASSQALRRSESSYNSPLH
v_gene: TRBV5-1; j_gene: TRBJ2-1; d_gene: TRBD2; CDR3aa: ASSLGLAVPRDNEQF
v_gene: TRBV2; j_gene: TRBJ2-1; d_gene: -; CDR3aa: ASRSKGGDYNEQF
v_gene: TRBV6-5; j_gene: TRBJ2-2; d_gene: -; CDR3aa: ASSYPPSGADTGELF
v_gene: TRBV5-6; j_gene: TRBJ2-1; d_gene: -; CDR3aa: ASSLVTMFEQF
v_gene: TRBV14; j_gene: TRBJ1-2; d_gene: -; CDR3aa: ASSQDAQLYGYT
v_gene: TRBV10-3; j_gene: TRBJ1-5; d_gene: -; CDR3aa: AISAGGVTEPQH
v_gene: TRBV7-8; j_gene: TRBJ1-5; d_gene: -; CDR3aa: ASSLARGGDQPQH
v_gene: TRBV3-1; j_gene: TRBJ2-1; d_gene: TRBD2; CDR3aa: ASSPGLAGLSSYNEQF
v_gene: TRBV20-1; j_gene: TRBJ2-1; d_gene: TRBD2; CDR3aa: SAASPRGGRFGEQF
v_gene: TRBV12-3/TRBV12-4; j_gene: TRBJ1-1; d_gene: -; CDR3aa: ASRPISTDGTEAF
v_gene: TRBV28; j_gene: TRBJ2-5; d_gene: -; CDR3aa: ASSTPGGEETQY
v_gene: TRBV29-1; j_gene: TRBJ2-7; d_gene: -; CDR3aa: SASGLRYEQY
v_gene: TRBV7-3; j_gene: TRBJ2-3; d_gene: -; CDR3aa: ASSLSPATDTQY
v_gene: TRBV28; j_gene: TRBJ2-7; d_gene: -; CDR3aa: ASSPPTGSYEQY